These T cell receptor beta chains were read from a single sample in a study of blood T cell repertoires in COVID-19. Data came from immunoSEQ multiplex PCR; TCRdb stores just in-frame clones and leaves some out. The sample includes around 130,000 clones, roughly 80% of them seen just once. The sequenced material came from peripheral blood. The origin of the receptors is a human donor in a cohort sampled during active COVID-19. Both conserved end residues are part of each CDR3. Clone size, where shown, is once, few, many, or a class for clones that have expanded.

v_gene: TRBV28
abundance: NA
j_gene: TRBJ2-1
CDR3aa: CASSSGRTVYNEQFF

v_gene: TRBV5-8
abundance: NA
j_gene: TRBJ1-3
CDR3aa: CASGDSRGNTIYF

v_gene: TRBV5-1
abundance: NA
j_gene: TRBJ2-3
CDR3aa: CASSWGGTSGGPTDTQYF

v_gene: TRBV6-5
abundance: NA
j_gene: TRBJ1-1
CDR3aa: CASRQTEAFF

v_gene: TRBV3-1/TRBV3-2
abundance: NA
j_gene: TRBJ1-2
CDR3aa: CASSQEQGTAGYTF

v_gene: TRBV2
abundance: NA
j_gene: TRBJ2-4
CDR3aa: CASSPDRVNIQYF

v_gene: TRBV7-9
abundance: few
j_gene: TRBJ2-7
CDR3aa: CASNPGTGMREQYF

v_gene: TRBV10-3
abundance: NA
j_gene: TRBJ1-4
CDR3aa: CATSGLEEKLFF

v_gene: TRBV4-2
abundance: NA
j_gene: TRBJ2-3
CDR3aa: CASSQGDTSTDTQYF

v_gene: TRBV6-1
abundance: NA
j_gene: TRBJ1-2
CDR3aa: CASSEALAGGNYGYTF

v_gene: TRBV5-1
abundance: NA
j_gene: TRBJ2-3
CDR3aa: CASSGSWTGSTDTQYF

v_gene: TRBV4-3
abundance: NA
j_gene: TRBJ2-3
CDR3aa: CASSQDRVLAGGSTDTQYF

v_gene: TRBV19
abundance: NA
j_gene: TRBJ2-5
CDR3aa: CASSIEPLRAQYF

v_gene: TRBV7-9
abundance: NA
j_gene: TRBJ2-5
CDR3aa: CASSFSGGFRGRETQYF

v_gene: TRBV5-1
abundance: NA
j_gene: TRBJ1-2
CDR3aa: CASSTSDGYGYTF

v_gene: TRBV7-9
abundance: NA
j_gene: TRBJ1-1
CDR3aa: CASTPDLNTEAFF

v_gene: TRBV4-1
abundance: few
j_gene: TRBJ2-1
CDR3aa: CASSQGQGPNNEQFF

v_gene: TRBV5-1
abundance: NA
j_gene: TRBJ2-3
CDR3aa: CASSLGTSGGTDTQYF

v_gene: TRBV6-6
abundance: NA
j_gene: TRBJ2-3
CDR3aa: CASRGGTGHTDTQYF

v_gene: TRBV7-2
abundance: NA
j_gene: TRBJ2-2
CDR3aa: CASSRTGNTGELFF

v_gene: TRBV5-1
abundance: NA
j_gene: TRBJ2-7
CDR3aa: CASSSSTGMYDEQYF

v_gene: TRBV5-1
abundance: NA
j_gene: TRBJ1-4
CDR3aa: CASSGKTGAMRGGNEKLFF

v_gene: TRBV14
abundance: NA
j_gene: TRBJ1-2
CDR3aa: CASSQEQGNYGYTF

v_gene: TRBV7-8
abundance: NA
j_gene: TRBJ1-1
CDR3aa: CASSFTGTNTEAFF

v_gene: TRBV7-9
abundance: NA
j_gene: TRBJ2-2
CDR3aa: CASSLGGAPGELFF

v_gene: TRBV12-3/TRBV12-4
abundance: few
j_gene: TRBJ1-5
CDR3aa: CASSPQGSQPQHF

v_gene: TRBV6-5
abundance: NA
j_gene: TRBJ1-2
CDR3aa: CASSYGDRAVHGYTF

v_gene: TRBV1
abundance: once
j_gene: TRBJ2-3
CDR3aa: CTSCGGESRDTQYF

v_gene: TRBV4-1
abundance: NA
j_gene: TRBJ1-3
CDR3aa: CASSQERWGGTGSGNTIYF

v_gene: TRBV3-1/TRBV3-2
abundance: NA
j_gene: TRBJ1-1
CDR3aa: CASGSTGNTEAFF

v_gene: TRBV6-1
abundance: NA
j_gene: TRBJ1-4
CDR3aa: CASSEVRQSNEKLFF

v_gene: TRBV28
abundance: NA
j_gene: TRBJ1-2
CDR3aa: CASSVQDLGYGYTF

v_gene: TRBV25-1
abundance: NA
j_gene: TRBJ1-1
CDR3aa: CASGATASTEAFF

v_gene: TRBV5-4
abundance: NA
j_gene: TRBJ2-7
CDR3aa: CASSLGADKVTDAQYF

v_gene: TRBV7-2
abundance: NA
j_gene: TRBJ1-4
CDR3aa: CASSRQTNEKLFF

v_gene: TRBV19
abundance: NA
j_gene: TRBJ2-3
CDR3aa: CASSIDRADTQYF

v_gene: TRBV5-1
abundance: NA
j_gene: TRBJ2-1
CDR3aa: CASSLIGSRDRENNEQFF

v_gene: TRBV7-8
abundance: NA
j_gene: TRBJ1-1
CDR3aa: CASSPRSMNTEAFF

v_gene: TRBV3-1/TRBV3-2
abundance: few
j_gene: TRBJ2-7
CDR3aa: CASSDGQLSSYEQYF

v_gene: TRBV5-1
abundance: NA
j_gene: TRBJ2-5
CDR3aa: CASSGDSAEETQYF

v_gene: TRBV19
abundance: few
j_gene: TRBJ2-7
CDR3aa: CATVDRVYEQYF

v_gene: TRBV5-1
abundance: NA
j_gene: TRBJ2-2
CDR3aa: CASRTGQTGELFF

v_gene: TRBV15
abundance: NA
j_gene: TRBJ2-2
CDR3aa: CATQLGGGPGELFF

v_gene: TRBV11-3
abundance: NA
j_gene: TRBJ1-5
CDR3aa: CASSSCGGCYSNQPQHF

v_gene: TRBV7-2
abundance: NA
j_gene: TRBJ2-3
CDR3aa: CASSFSGGAGDTQYF

v_gene: TRBV5-1
abundance: NA
j_gene: TRBJ2-1
CDR3aa: CASSLVPSTSTYNEQFF

v_gene: TRBV5-1
abundance: NA
j_gene: TRBJ1-1
CDR3aa: CASSLGQQNTEAFF

v_gene: TRBV7-2
abundance: NA
j_gene: TRBJ2-1
CDR3aa: CASSPEGGTREQFF

v_gene: TRBV10-3
abundance: once
j_gene: TRBJ2-7
CDR3aa: CAISEVGGRGQYEQYF

v_gene: TRBV10-3
abundance: NA
j_gene: TRBJ2-7
CDR3aa: CAISHEGGGFSYEQYF

v_gene: TRBV28
abundance: NA
j_gene: TRBJ2-7
CDR3aa: CASSLPGQGYEQYF

v_gene: TRBV28
abundance: once
j_gene: TRBJ1-6
CDR3aa: CASSLSIGQHSPLHF

v_gene: TRBV14
abundance: NA
j_gene: TRBJ1-4
CDR3aa: CATSQGFGEKLFF

v_gene: TRBV15
abundance: NA
j_gene: TRBJ1-2
CDR3aa: CATRDQQGAYGYTF

v_gene: TRBV2
abundance: NA
j_gene: TRBJ1-5
CDR3aa: CASSSDQGGNQPQHF